What follows describes a single TCR beta chain. These data originate in a study of T cell changes during pregnancy in multiple sclerosis. The germline gives CDR1 SGHTA, CDR2 FQGTGA. Germline trimming cut 5 bases from V and 5 bases from J; bases unmatched to any gene: 8. This CDR3 spans 14 amino acids. Generated by immunoSEQ multiplex PCR, the TCRdb table keeps only in-frame clones and is missing some. The top ten clones hold 3.5% to 4.5% of a sample with around 30,000 clones, 90% of them seen once. The material sequenced was CD8+ T cells from peripheral blood mononuclear cells, taken in the second trimester of pregnancy. This sequence was found in a female donor with multiple sclerosis, enrolled in a pregnancy study. V usage is TRBV7-3 and J usage is TRBJ2-7; 8 nucleotides match TRBD2. The chain's CDR3 is CASSLTGGQDEQYF. CDR3 nucleotide sequence: TGTGCCAGCAGCCTCACGGGGGGGCAGGACGAGCAGTACTTC.